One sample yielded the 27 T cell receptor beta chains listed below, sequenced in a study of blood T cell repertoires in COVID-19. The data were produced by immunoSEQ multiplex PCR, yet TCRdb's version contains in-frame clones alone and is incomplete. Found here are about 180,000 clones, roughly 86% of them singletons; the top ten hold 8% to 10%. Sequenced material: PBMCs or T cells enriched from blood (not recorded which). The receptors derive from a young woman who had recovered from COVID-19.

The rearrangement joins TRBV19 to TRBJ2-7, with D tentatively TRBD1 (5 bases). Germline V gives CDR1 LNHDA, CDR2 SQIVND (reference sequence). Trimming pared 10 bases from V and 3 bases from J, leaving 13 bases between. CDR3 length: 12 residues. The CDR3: CATSWGDYEQYF. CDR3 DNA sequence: TGTGCCACCTCTTGGGGCGACTACGAGCAGTACTTC.

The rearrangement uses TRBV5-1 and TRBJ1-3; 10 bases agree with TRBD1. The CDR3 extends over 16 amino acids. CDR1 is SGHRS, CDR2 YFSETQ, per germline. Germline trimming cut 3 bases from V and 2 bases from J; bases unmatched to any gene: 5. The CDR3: CASSSRQGAAGNTIYF. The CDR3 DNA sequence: TGCGCCAGCAGCTCTAGACAGGGGGCGGCTGGAAACACCATATATTTT.

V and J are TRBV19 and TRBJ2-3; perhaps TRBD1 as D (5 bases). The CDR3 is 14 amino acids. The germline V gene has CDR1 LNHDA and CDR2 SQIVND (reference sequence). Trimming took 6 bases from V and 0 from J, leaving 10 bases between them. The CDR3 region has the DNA TGTGCCAGTAGCACAGGTGATAGCACAGATACGCAGTATTTT. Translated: CASSTGDSTDTQYF. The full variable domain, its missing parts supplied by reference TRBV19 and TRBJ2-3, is DGGITQSPKYLFRKEGQNVTLSCEQNLNHDAMYWYRQDPGQGLRLIYYSQIVNDFQKGDIAEGYSVSREKKESFPLTVTSAQKNPTAFYLCASSTGDSTDTQYFGPGTRLTVL.

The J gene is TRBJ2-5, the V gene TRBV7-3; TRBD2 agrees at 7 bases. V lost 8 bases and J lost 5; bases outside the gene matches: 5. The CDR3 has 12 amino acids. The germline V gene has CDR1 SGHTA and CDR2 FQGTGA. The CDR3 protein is CASGRAGETQYF. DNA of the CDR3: TGTGCCAGCGGGAGGGCAGGGGAGACCCAGTACTTC.

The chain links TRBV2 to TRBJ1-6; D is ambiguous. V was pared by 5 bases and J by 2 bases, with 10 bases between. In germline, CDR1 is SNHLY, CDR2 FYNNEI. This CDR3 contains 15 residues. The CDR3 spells CASSTYEPYNSPLHF. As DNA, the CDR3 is TGTGCCAGCAGTACCTATGAACCCTATAATTCACCCCTCCACTTT.

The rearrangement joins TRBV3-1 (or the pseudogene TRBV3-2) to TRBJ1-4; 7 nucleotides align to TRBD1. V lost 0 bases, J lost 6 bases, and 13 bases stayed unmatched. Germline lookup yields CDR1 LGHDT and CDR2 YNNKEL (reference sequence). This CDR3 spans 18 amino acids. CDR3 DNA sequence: TGTGCCAGCAGCCAAGATCTCCTTGGACAGGATACGCATGAAAAACTGTTTTTT. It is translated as CASSQDLLGQDTHEKLFF.

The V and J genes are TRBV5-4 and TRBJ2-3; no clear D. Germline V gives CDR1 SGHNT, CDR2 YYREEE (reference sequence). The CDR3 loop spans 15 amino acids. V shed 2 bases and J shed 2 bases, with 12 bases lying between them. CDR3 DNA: TGTGCCAGCAGCTTAGGTAGCAGTTACACAGATACGCAGTATTTT. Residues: CASSLGSSYTDTQYF.

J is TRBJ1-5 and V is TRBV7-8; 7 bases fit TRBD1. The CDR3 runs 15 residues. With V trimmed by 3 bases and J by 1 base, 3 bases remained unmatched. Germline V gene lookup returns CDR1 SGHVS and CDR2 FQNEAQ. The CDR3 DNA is TGTGCCAGCAGCTTGAGGGGGCTCAGCAATCAGCCCCAGCATTTT. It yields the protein CASSLRGLSNQPQHF.

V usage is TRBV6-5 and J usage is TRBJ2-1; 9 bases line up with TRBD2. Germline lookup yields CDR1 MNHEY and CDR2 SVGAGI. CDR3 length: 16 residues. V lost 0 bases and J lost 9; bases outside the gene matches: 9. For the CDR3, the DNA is TGTGCCAGCAGTTACTCTTCTAGCGGGACGGAGGTTGAGCAGTTCTTC. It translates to CASSYSSSGTEVEQFF.

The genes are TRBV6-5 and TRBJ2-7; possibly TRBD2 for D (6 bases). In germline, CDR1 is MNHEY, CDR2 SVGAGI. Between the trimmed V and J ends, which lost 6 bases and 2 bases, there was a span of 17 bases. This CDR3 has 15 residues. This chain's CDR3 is CASRQSGTGAYEQYF. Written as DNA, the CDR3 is TGTGCCAGCAGACAATCCGGGACTGGCGCCTACGAGCAGTACTTC.

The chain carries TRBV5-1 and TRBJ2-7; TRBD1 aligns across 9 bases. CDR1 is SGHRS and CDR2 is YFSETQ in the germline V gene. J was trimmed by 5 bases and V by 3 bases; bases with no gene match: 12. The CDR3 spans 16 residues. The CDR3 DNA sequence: TGCGCCAGCAGCTATCTACCGGGACAGGGACAGAACGAGCAGTACTTC. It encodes CASSYLPGQGQNEQYF.

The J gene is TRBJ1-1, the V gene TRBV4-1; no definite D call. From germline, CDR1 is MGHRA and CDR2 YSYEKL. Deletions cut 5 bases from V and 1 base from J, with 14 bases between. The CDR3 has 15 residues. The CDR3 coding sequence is TGCGCCAGCAGCGGAGGGCCCTGGGGGAACACTGAAGCTTTCTTT. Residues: CASSGGPWGNTEAFF.

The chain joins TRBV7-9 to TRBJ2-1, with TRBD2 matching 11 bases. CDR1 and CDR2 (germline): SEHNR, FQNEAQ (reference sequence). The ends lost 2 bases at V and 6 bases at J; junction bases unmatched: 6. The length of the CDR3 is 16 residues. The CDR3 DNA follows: TGTGCCAGCAGCTTACTCCTAGCGGGAGGACTCAATGAGCAGTTCTTC. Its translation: CASSLLLAGGLNEQFF.

CDR3 sequence (DNA): TGTGCCAGCAGCTTAGGAGGAATCCTAAACTACGAGCAGTACTTC. It translates to CASSLGGILNYEQYF. The gene calls are TRBV7-9 and TRBJ2-7; D gene ambiguous. V lost 1 base and J 3 bases, leaving 13 bases between the germline ends. Germline V CDR1 and CDR2: SEHNR, FQNEAQ (reference sequence). The CDR3 is 15 residues long.

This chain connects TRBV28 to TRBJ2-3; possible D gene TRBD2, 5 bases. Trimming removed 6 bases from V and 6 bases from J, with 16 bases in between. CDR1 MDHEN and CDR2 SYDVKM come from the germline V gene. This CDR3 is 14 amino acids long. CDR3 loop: CASRRPASGDTQYF. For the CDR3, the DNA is TGTGCCAGCAGGAGGCCTGCTTCGGGGGATACGCAGTATTTT.

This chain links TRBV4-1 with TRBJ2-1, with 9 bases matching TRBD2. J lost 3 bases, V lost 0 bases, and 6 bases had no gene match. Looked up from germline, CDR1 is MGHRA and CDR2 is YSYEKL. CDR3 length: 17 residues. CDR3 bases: TGCGCCAGCAGCCAAGAAGCCCCTAGCGGGGTCTACAATGAGCAGTTCTTC. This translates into CASSQEAPSGVYNEQFF.

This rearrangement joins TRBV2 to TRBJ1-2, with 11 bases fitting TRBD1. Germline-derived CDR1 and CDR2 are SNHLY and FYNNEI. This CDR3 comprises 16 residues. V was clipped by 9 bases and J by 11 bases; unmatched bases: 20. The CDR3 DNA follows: TGTGCCAGGGAGAGGCGAGGAGCGGGACAGGGGGAGATATACACCTTC. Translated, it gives CARERRGAGQGEIYTF.

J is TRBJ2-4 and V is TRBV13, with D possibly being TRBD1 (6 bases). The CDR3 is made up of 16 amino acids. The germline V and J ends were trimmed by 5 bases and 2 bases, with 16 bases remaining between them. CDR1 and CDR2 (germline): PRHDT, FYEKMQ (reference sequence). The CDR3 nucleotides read TGTGCCAGCAGCCCCACTCCCGGGACAACCAAAAACATTCAGTACTTC. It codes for CASSPTPGTTKNIQYF.

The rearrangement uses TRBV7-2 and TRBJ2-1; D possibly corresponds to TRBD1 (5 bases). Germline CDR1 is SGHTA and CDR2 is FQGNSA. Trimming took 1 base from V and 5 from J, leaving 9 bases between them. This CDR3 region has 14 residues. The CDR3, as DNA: TGTGCCAGCAGCTTAGGGGGCAGTCACAATGAGCAGTTCTTC. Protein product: CASSLGGSHNEQFF.

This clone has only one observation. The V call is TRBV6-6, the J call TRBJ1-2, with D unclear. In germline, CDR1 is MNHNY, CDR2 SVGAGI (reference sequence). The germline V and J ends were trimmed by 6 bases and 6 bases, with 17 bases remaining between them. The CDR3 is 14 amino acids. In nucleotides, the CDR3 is TGTGCCAGCAGACCATCCGACGGGTATCATGGCTACACCTTC. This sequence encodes CASRPSDGYHGYTF.

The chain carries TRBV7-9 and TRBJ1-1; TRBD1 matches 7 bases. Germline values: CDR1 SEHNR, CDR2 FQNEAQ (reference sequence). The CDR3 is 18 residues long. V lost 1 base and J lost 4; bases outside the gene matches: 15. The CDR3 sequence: CASSLDGGRTGRSTEAFF. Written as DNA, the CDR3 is TGTGCCAGCAGCTTAGATGGGGGCCGGACAGGCCGGAGCACTGAAGCTTTCTTT.

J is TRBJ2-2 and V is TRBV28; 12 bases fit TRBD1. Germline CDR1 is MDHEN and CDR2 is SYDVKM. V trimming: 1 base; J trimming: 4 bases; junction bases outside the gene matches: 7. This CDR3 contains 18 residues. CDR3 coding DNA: TGTGCCAGCAGTTTATACCGCGGGACAGGGGGCAGCACCGGGGAGCTGTTTTTT. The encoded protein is CASSLYRGTGGSTGELFF.

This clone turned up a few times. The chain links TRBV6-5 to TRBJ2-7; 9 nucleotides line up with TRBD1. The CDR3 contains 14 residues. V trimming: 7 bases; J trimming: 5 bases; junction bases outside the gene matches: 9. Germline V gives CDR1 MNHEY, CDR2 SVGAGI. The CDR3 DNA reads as TGTGCCAGCACAGAAGGGACAGGGAGGCACGAGCAGTACTTC. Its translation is CASTEGTGRHEQYF.

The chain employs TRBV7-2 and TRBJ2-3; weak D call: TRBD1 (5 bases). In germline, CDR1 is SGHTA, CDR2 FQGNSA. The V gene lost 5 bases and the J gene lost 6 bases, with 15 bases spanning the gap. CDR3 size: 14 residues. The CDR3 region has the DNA TGTGCCAGCAGCCTCAAAGCAGGGTACGATACGCAGTATTTT. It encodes CASSLKAGYDTQYF.

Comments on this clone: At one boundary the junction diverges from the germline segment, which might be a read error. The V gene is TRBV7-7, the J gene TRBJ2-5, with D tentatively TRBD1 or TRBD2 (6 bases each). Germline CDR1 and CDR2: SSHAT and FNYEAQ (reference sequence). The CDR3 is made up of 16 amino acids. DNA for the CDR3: TGTGCTAGCAGCTTAGCGGTCGGGACATCACAAGAGACCCAGTACTTC. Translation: CASSLAVGTSQETQYF. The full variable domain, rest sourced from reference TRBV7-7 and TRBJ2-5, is GAGVSQSPRYKVTKRGQDVTLRCDPISSHATLYWYQQALGQGPEFLTYFNYEAQPDKSGLPSDRFSAERPEGSISTLTIQRTEQRDSAMYRCASSLAVGTSQETQYFGPGTRLLVL.

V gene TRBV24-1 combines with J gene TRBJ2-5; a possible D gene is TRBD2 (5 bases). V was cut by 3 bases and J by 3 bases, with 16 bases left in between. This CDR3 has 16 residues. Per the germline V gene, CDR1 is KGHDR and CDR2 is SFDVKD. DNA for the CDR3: TGTGCCACCAGTGATACCCCGCGCCTCGGGAAAGAGACCCAGTACTTC. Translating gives CATSDTPRLGKETQYF.

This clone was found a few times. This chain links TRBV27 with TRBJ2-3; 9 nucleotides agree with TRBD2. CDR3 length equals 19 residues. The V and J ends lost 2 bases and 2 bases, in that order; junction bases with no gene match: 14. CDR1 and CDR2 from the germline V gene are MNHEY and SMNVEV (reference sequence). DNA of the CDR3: TGTGCCAGCAGTTTAGCCCCTCTCGGTGCGGGAGGGTTCACAGATACGCAGTATTTT. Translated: CASSLAPLGAGGFTDTQYF.